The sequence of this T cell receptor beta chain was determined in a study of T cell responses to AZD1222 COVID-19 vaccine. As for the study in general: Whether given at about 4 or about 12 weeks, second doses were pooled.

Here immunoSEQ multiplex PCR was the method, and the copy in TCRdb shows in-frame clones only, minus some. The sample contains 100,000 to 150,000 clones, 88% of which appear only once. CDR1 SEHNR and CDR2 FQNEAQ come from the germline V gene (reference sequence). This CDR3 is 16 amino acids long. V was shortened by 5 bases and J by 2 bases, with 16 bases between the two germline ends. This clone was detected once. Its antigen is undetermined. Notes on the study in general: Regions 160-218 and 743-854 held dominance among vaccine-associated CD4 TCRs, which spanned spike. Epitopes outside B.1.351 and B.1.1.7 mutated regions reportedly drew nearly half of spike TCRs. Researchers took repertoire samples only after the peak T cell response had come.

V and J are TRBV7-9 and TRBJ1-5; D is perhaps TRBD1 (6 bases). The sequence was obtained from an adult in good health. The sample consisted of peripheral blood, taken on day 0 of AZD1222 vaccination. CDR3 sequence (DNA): TGTGCCAGCAGCCTGGTCAGGGGTGGACGCAATCAGCCCCAGCATTTT. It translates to CASSLVRGGRNQPQHF.